Below are 32 T cell receptor beta chains sequenced from a single sample in a study of Graves' ophthalmopathy and Graves' hyperthyroidism. Transcripts of RNA were the source for amplifying TCR beta CDR3 regions. RT-PCR in the first round used HTBI primers; a second-round multiplex PCR followed. TCRdb called the multiplex PCR reads again in MiXCR, with one record for every CDR3 protein. In the table there are about 600,000 distinct CDR3 sequences, 35% to 40% of which are singletons. The sequencing sample was made of peripheral blood or thyroid tissue (not recorded which). All receptors derive from an adult man with Graves' hyperthyroidism.

The chain carries TRBV19 and TRBJ2-5; tentatively, D is TRBD2 (5 bases). Trimming took 5 bases from V and 2 from J, leaving 15 bases between them. CDR1 and CDR2 from the germline V gene are LNHDA and SQIVND (reference sequence). The CDR3 consists of 15 residues. This CDR3 reads CASSQSSWAQETQYF. The CDR3 DNA sequence: TGTGCCAGTAGTCAGTCTAGCTGGGCACAAGAGACCCAGTACTTC.

This clonotype was detected a few times. The V gene is TRBV10-3, the J gene TRBJ2-5, with TRBD2 matching over 10 bases. The closer fit of TRBJ2-1 to the DNA end suggests the J call may be wrong. The V gene's germline CDR1 is ENHRY and CDR2 SYGVKD. This CDR3 spans 13 amino acids. CDR3 amino acids: CASTGTSVDEQFF. CDR3 bases: TGTGCCTCCACCGGGACTAGCGTCGATGAGCAGTTCTTC.

In this sample, this clonotype turned up a few times. This chain uses TRBV7-2 with TRBJ2-2; 7 bases fit TRBD2. CDR1 and CDR2 from the germline V gene are SGHTA and FQGNSA. The length of the CDR3 is 15 residues. V dropped 5 bases and J dropped 6; count of bases not matched to a gene: 9. CDR3: CASSGRGSFSGELFF. The CDR3 nucleotides are TGTGCCAGCAGCGGGCGGGGGTCTTTCTCCGGGGAGCTGTTTTTT.

This clonotype was counted at least ten times. This rearrangement joins TRBV7-9 to TRBJ2-7; D gene unclear. This CDR3 comprises 13 residues. Trimming pared 3 bases from V and 3 bases from J, leaving 9 bases between. The germline CDR1 and CDR2 sequences are SEHNR and FQNEAQ (reference sequence). For the CDR3, the DNA is TGTGCCAGCAGCTTCGGTACAATCTACGAGCAGTACTTC. Encoded protein: CASSFGTIYEQYF.

V usage is TRBV9 and J usage is TRBJ1-1; D remains ambiguous. This CDR3 contains 15 residues. Between the trimmed V and J ends, which lost 2 bases and 5 bases, there was a span of 16 bases. Germline V gene lookup returns CDR1 SGDLS and CDR2 YYNGEE. CDR3 nucleotide sequence: TGTGCCAGCAGCGTCACCGGGGAGGGTGGTACTGAAGCTTTCTTT. Amino acid sequence: CASSVTGEGGTEAFF.

Here the CDR3 reads CSVGGAGGTGVYEQYF. The CDR3 DNA reads TGCAGCGTTGGAGGGGCAGGAGGGACAGGGGTCTACGAGCAGTACTTC. This chain uses TRBV29-1 with TRBJ2-7; 10 positions agree with TRBD1. Per the germline V gene, CDR1 is SQVTM and CDR2 is ANQGSEA. The CDR3 totals 16 residues. With 4 bases clipped from V and 3 bases from J, the junction kept 12 bases outside the gene matches.

V usage is TRBV29-1 and J usage is TRBJ1-2; D perhaps matches TRBD1 (6 bases). Germline V CDR1 and CDR2: SQVTM, ANQGSEA. This CDR3 comprises 12 residues. In nucleotides, the CDR3 is TGCACCATGAGGGACAATGGCTATGGCTACACCTTC. It specifies CTMRDNGYGYTF.

A remark on this clonotype: The germline gene is not matched at one end of the junction; a read error may be the cause. This rearrangement joins TRBV2 to TRBJ2-1, with unresolved D. CDR3 length: 13 amino acids. Germline V gene data show CDR1 as SNHLY and CDR2 as FYNNEI. In DNA form, the CDR3 reads TGTGCCGGCAGCGCATTTCGAGTTGGGGAGCAGTTCTTC. It yields the protein CAGSAFRVGEQFF.

The chain joins TRBV20-1 to TRBJ2-5; TRBD1 is a possible D gene (5 bases). The CDR3 totals 14 residues. Germline values: CDR1 DFQATT, CDR2 SNEGSKA (reference sequence). V lost 4 bases and J lost 5, with 17 bases in between. This chain's CDR3 is CSAIGPTASETQYF. As DNA, the CDR3 is TGCAGTGCTATAGGTCCGACAGCCTCGGAGACCCAGTACTTC.

This chain uses TRBV19 with TRBJ1-6; D possibly corresponds to TRBD1 (5 bases). The V end lost 7 bases, the J end lost 8 bases, and 12 bases lay between the germline ends. The CDR3 covers 13 residues. Germline-derived CDR1 and CDR2 are LNHDA and SQIVND (reference sequence). CDR3 amino acids: CASNEGSYSPLHF. CDR3 DNA: TGTGCCAGTAATGAGGGGAGTTATTCACCCCTCCACTTT.

The V call is TRBV7-8, the J call TRBJ2-6, with 11 bases identical to TRBD1. Germline V gives CDR1 SGHVS, CDR2 FQNEAQ. The CDR3 extends over 19 amino acids. V lost 5 bases to trimming and J lost 3 bases; unmatched junction nucleotides: 12. CDR3 sequence: CASSQTLRDRGFGANVLTF. In nucleotides, the CDR3 is TGTGCCAGCAGCCAAACTCTCCGGGACAGGGGGTTTGGGGCCAACGTCCTGACTTTC.

The chain combines TRBV7-2 with TRBJ2-7; D is unclear. The CDR3 consists of 14 residues. Germline loops: CDR1 SGHTA, CDR2 FQGNSA. The V gene lost 4 bases and the J gene lost 0 bases, with 10 bases spanning the gap. Here the CDR3 reads CASSSIRVSYEQYF. The DNA of the CDR3 is TGTGCCAGCAGCTCGATAAGGGTCTCCTACGAGCAGTACTTC.

The chain carries TRBV7-9 and TRBJ2-7; TRBD2 matches 7 bases. The CDR3 is 17 amino acids. V lost 5 bases to trimming and J lost 1 base; unmatched junction nucleotides: 14. The germline V gene has CDR1 SEHNR and CDR2 FQNEAQ (reference sequence). Here the CDR3 DNA reads TGTGCCAGCAGCCCACCGGGACCAGACGGGGGGTCCTACGAGCAGTACTTC. Protein: CASSPPGPDGGSYEQYF.

This clonotype was counted a few times. The V and J genes are TRBV2 and TRBJ2-5; possible D gene TRBD1, 5 bases. The germline V gene has CDR1 SNHLY and CDR2 FYNNEI. The CDR3 length is 17 residues. V lost 5 bases to trimming and J lost 3 bases, with 22 bases between them. This CDR3 is CASSPNRNPNLKETQYF. CDR3 DNA sequence: TGTGCCAGCAGTCCAAACAGGAACCCGAACCTTAAAGAGACCCAGTACTTC.

The rearrangement uses TRBV15 and TRBJ1-5; 9 nucleotides line up with TRBD1. The germline V gene encodes CDR1 LNHNV and CDR2 YYDKDF (reference sequence). Trimming took 3 bases from V and 6 from J; bases not matched to a gene: 9. This CDR3 has 16 amino acids. CDR3 DNA: TGTGCCACCAGCAGTTCTACCACAGGGGGCGGTCAGCCCCAGCATTTT. Residues: CATSSSTTGGGQPQHF.

The table lists this clonotype with many counts. The V and J genes are TRBV7-9 and TRBJ1-2; D is perhaps TRBD1 (5 bases). Germline V CDR1 and CDR2: SEHNR, FQNEAQ (reference sequence). Trimming shortened V by 3 bases and J by 0 bases, and 14 bases separated the two germline ends. The CDR3 has 16 residues. The CDR3 spells CASSFWGGFTNYGYTF. The CDR3 coding sequence is TGTGCCAGCAGCTTTTGGGGGGGATTTACTAACTATGGCTACACCTTC.

Turning to this clonotype: The junction and the germline gene differ at one end; a read error may be behind it. The CDR3 sequence is CASSLGGAF. The DNA of the CDR3 is TGTGCCAGCAGCTTAGGCGGGGCCTTC. The gene calls are TRBV7-6 and TRBJ2-7; perhaps TRBD2 as D (6 bases). Germline CDR1 SGHVS, CDR2 FNYEAQ. The CDR3 is 9 amino acids.

The chain recombines TRBV9 with TRBJ1-2, with D unresolved. From germline, CDR1 is SGDLS and CDR2 YYNGEE. V dropped 0 bases and J dropped 7 bases, with 19 bases sitting between them. This CDR3 is built from 16 residues. The CDR3 sequence is CASSVGSGDPAGGYTF. In DNA, the CDR3 is TGTGCCAGCAGCGTAGGGTCCGGGGATCCGGCGGGTGGCTACACCTTC.

The V call is TRBV24-1, the J call TRBJ2-7, with TRBD1 matching over 8 bases. TRBJ2-1 explains the end of the DNA better; the J call may be wrong. The CDR3 loop spans 15 amino acids. Per the germline V gene, CDR1 is KGHDR and CDR2 is SFDVKD. CDR3 sequence: CATSEGRGPTDEQFF. In nucleotides, the CDR3 is TGTGCCACCAGTGAAGGCAGGGGGCCCACTGATGAGCAGTTCTTC.

This clonotype was recorded at least ten times. The gene calls are TRBV2 and TRBJ1-5; D is uncertain. CDR1 is SNHLY and CDR2 is FYNNEI in the germline V gene. This CDR3 has 14 residues. V was trimmed by 2 bases and J by 2 bases, leaving 7 bases between them. CDR3 in DNA: TGTGCCAGCAGTGAATTGCAGGGCAATCAGCCCCAGCATTTT. Translated, it gives CASSELQGNQPQHF. The variable domain in full, with the rest retrieved from reference TRBV2 and TRBJ1-5, is EPEVTQTPSHQVTQMGQEVILRCVPISNHLYFYWYRQILGQKVEFLVSFYNNEISEKSEIFDDQFSVERPDGSNFTLKIRSTKLEDSAMYFCASSELQGNQPQHFGDGTRLSIL.

This clonotype occurred a few times. A much larger clone differs from this one at a single base, so this may be a read error. This chain uses TRBV12-3 or TRBV12-4 with TRBJ1-2; 7 bases map to TRBD1. The V segment lost 6 bases and the J segment 4 bases; nucleotides outside the gene matches: 2. The CDR3 extends over 12 amino acids. The CDR3 is CASSGTAYGYTF. The CDR3 DNA reads as TGTGCCAGCAGCGGGACAGCCTATGGCTACACCTTC.

Here the CDR3 reads CSVEGGGYTEAFF. In DNA, the CDR3 is TGCAGCGTTGAGGGGGGAGGGTACACTGAAGCTTTCTTT. V gene TRBV29-1 combines with J gene TRBJ1-1; D might be TRBD1 (5 bases). V was pared by 3 bases and J by 3 bases, with 11 bases between. The CDR3 is 13 amino acids. Germline-derived CDR1 and CDR2 are SQVTM and ANQGSEA.

The rearrangement links TRBV19 to TRBJ2-5; 8 bases are a match to TRBD2. The end of the DNA aligns better with TRBJ2-1, so the J call may be wrong. CDR1 is LNHDA, CDR2 SQIVND, per germline (reference sequence). The CDR3 loop spans 11 amino acids. CDR3 residues: CASTGLAEQFF. The CDR3 DNA sequence: TGTGCCAGTACAGGACTAGCAGAGCAGTTCTTC.

This clonotype was seen more than once but under ten times. The chain joins TRBV2 to TRBJ1-4; 8 bases are a match to TRBD1. The length of the CDR3 is 16 residues. Unmatched junction bases numbered 10, after V lost 8 bases and J lost 2 bases. From germline, CDR1 is SNHLY and CDR2 FYNNEI. The CDR3 DNA reads TGTGCCAGCGGCGGACAGGGACTGATGACTAATGAAAAACTGTTTTTT. Translated, it gives CASGGQGLMTNEKLFF. Looking up the rest from reference TRBV2 and TRBJ1-4 gives the full variable domain: EPEVTQTPSHQVTQMGQEVILRCVPISNHLYFYWYRQILGQKVEFLVSFYNNEISEKSEIFDDQFSVERPDGSNFTLKIRSTKLEDSAMYFCASGGQGLMTNEKLFFGSGTQLSVL.

To note about this clonotype: One junction end disagrees with the germline gene, perhaps due to a read error. The chain couples TRBV12-3 or TRBV12-4 to TRBJ1-4, with a tentative D call TRBD1 (6 bases). The CDR3 is 14 residues long. The CDR3: CTSSLGQINEKLFF. CDR3 nucleotides: TGTACCAGCAGTTTAGGACAGATTAATGAAAAACTGTTTTTT.

The CDR3 region has the DNA TGTGCCAGCAGTGGAAGGGAACGTGAGCAGTTCTTC. Translated: CASSGREREQFF. V and J are TRBV6-4 and TRBJ2-7; D not certain. The end of the DNA aligns better with TRBJ2-1, so the J call may be wrong. The CDR3 has 12 amino acids. Germline V gives CDR1 MRHNA, CDR2 SNTAGT.

This clonotype appeared a single time. A much larger clone sits a single nucleotide away, making a read error possible. The chain joins TRBV12-3 or TRBV12-4 to TRBJ1-2; the D is unclear. The germline V and J ends were trimmed by 6 bases and 8 bases, with 13 bases remaining between them. CDR3 size: 12 residues. CDR3 DNA sequence: TGTGCCAGCAGCTCAACCTCTCGGGGCTACACCTTC. Translation: CASSSTSRGYTF.

The chain combines TRBV25-1 with TRBJ2-5; D uncertain. Germline V gives CDR1 MGHDK, CDR2 SYGVNS. The CDR3 is made up of 13 amino acids. Trimming took off 1 base at V and 4 bases at J, with 7 bases between the two ends. The CDR3 region is CASSEWLGETQYF. The CDR3 nucleotides read TGTGCCAGCAGTGAATGGCTTGGAGAGACCCAGTACTTC.

The chain carries TRBV29-1 and TRBJ2-7; the match to TRBD2 covers 8 bases. Near its end, the DNA agrees better with TRBJ2-1, so the J call may be wrong. CDR3 size: 13 residues. Germline values: CDR1 SQVTM, CDR2 ANQGSEA. CDR3 coding DNA: TGCAGCGTTGAAAGCGGGAGTTTCGATGAGCAGTTCTTC. It specifies CSVESGSFDEQFF.

This clonotype was observed at least ten times. This chain uses TRBV5-1 with TRBJ2-6, with D perhaps TRBD1 (5 bases). The CDR3 extends over 17 amino acids. Germline CDR1 is SGHRS and CDR2 is YFSETQ. V lost 4 bases, J lost 2 bases, and 16 bases lay in between. CDR3 residues: CASSPATGSTGANVLTF. As DNA, the CDR3 is TGCGCCAGCAGCCCGGCTACAGGTTCAACTGGGGCCAACGTCCTGACTTTC.

The chain combines TRBV28 with TRBJ1-1, with D maybe TRBD1 (6 bases). V shed 5 bases and J shed 10 bases, with 17 bases lying between them. Germline V gene sequence: CDR1 MDHEN, CDR2 SYDVKM. CDR3 size: 13 residues. Here the CDR3 DNA reads TGTGCCAGCAGTACCCCGGGGGGCCTGGGAGCTTTCTTT. Its translation is CASSTPGGLGAFF.

This clonotype was seen many times. V gene TRBV29-1 combines with J gene TRBJ2-7, with a weak D call TRBD1 (6 bases). Trimming took 2 bases from V and 0 from J, leaving 8 bases between them. The CDR3 is made up of 13 amino acids. CDR1 and CDR2 from the germline V gene are SQVTM and ANQGSEA. The CDR3 reads CSVERDNSYEQYF. In DNA, the CDR3 is TGCAGCGTTGAAAGGGACAACTCCTACGAGCAGTACTTC.